The 18 T cell receptor beta chains presented below share a single source sample, sequenced in a study of low-dose radiotherapy and immunotherapy resistance in tumors. First-strand cDNA used TRAV- and TRBV-specific primers, covering alpha and beta chains. Using a constant-region primer together with a V-primer adapter, TCRs were subjected to roughly 18 PCR cycles of amplification. TCRdb used MiXCR to reprocess the reads, holding one entry per CDR3 protein. The sample lists around 100,000 distinct CDR3 sequences; less than 25% were seen once. Time point here: after trial treatment. Treatment here: LDRT plus nivolumab, ipilimumab, low-dose cyclophosphamide and aspirin (RACIN trial). Sequences were derived from PBMCs, sampled after low-dose radiotherapy plus immunotherapy. Every receptor here comes from a female donor with ovarian cancer.

This clonotype showed up just a few times. The chain links TRBV5-1 to TRBJ2-7, with 10 bases aligning to TRBD1. The CDR3 totals 16 residues. The germline V gene encodes CDR1 SGHRS and CDR2 YFSETQ. The trim removed 0 bases at V and 2 bases at J, leaving 5 bases unmatched. The CDR3 loop is CASSLVTGTGAYEQYF. The CDR3 coding sequence is TGCGCCAGCAGCTTGGTCACCGGGACAGGGGCCTACGAGCAGTACTTC. The complete variable domain, with remaining parts taken from reference TRBV5-1 and TRBJ2-7, reads KAGVTQTPRYLIKTRGQQVTLSCSPISGHRSVSWYQQTPGQGLQFLFEYFSETQRNKGNFPGRFSGRQFSNSRSEMNVSTLELGDSALYLCASSLVTGTGAYEQYFGPGTRLTVT.

The V call is TRBV4-1, the J call TRBJ2-7; D unclear. Trimming took 1 base from V and 2 from J, leaving 15 bases between them. The CDR3 is made up of 16 amino acids. Germline CDR1 reads MGHRA; CDR2 reads YSYEKL. CDR3 coding DNA: TGCGCCAGCAGCCAAGGAGATTTGATGGTAACCTACGAGCAGTACTTC. Translating it yields CASSQGDLMVTYEQYF.

The chain has TRBV29-1 and TRBJ1-6, with D hard to call. CDR3 size: 14 residues. CDR1 and CDR2 (germline): SQVTM, ANQGSEA. Trimming took off 2 bases at V and 10 bases at J, with 15 bases between the two ends. CDR3 residues: CSVEPPGRRSPLHF. DNA for the CDR3: TGCAGCGTTGAACCCCCGGGTCGACGGTCACCCCTCCACTTT.

This clonotype was counted between two and nine times. The rearrangement links TRBV5-1 to TRBJ2-1; D is unresolved. The germline V and J ends were trimmed by 0 bases and 5 bases, with 12 bases remaining between them. From germline, CDR1 is SGHRS and CDR2 YFSETQ. The CDR3 has 15 amino acids. The CDR3 DNA reads TGCGCCAGCAGCTTGGGTGGGGTAAGACACAATGAGCAGTTCTTC. This codes for CASSLGGVRHNEQFF.

This clonotype was observed many times. V and J are TRBV20-1 and TRBJ2-7, with 11 bases matching TRBD2. Unmatched junction bases numbered 14, after V lost 3 bases and J lost 7 bases. The CDR3 consists of 16 residues. CDR1 and CDR2 from the germline V gene are DFQATT and SNEGSKA (reference sequence). The CDR3 here is CSARDQGVAGGREQYF. CDR3 nucleotides: TGCAGTGCTAGGGACCAGGGAGTAGCGGGGGGGAGGGAGCAGTACTTC.

This clonotype showed up many times. The V call is TRBV27, the J call TRBJ1-1; 10 bases are shared with TRBD1. This CDR3 spans 15 amino acids. Looked up from germline, CDR1 is MNHEY and CDR2 is SMNVEV (reference sequence). V trimming: 3 bases; J trimming: 8 bases; junction bases outside the gene matches: 9. The CDR3 is CASSFRDRGRLEAFF. DNA for the CDR3: TGTGCCAGCAGTTTTCGGGACAGGGGCCGGTTGGAAGCTTTCTTT.

This clonotype came up many times. The gene calls are TRBV7-9 and TRBJ2-2; the match to TRBD2 covers 8 bases. The CDR3 runs 15 residues. Germline V gene data show CDR1 as SEHNR and CDR2 as FQNEAQ (reference sequence). After removal of 5 bases from V and 5 bases from J, the junction contained 7 bases not matched to a gene. CDR3 nucleotide sequence: TGTGCCAGCAGCACTCCGGGACTAGATACCGGGGAGCTGTTTTTT. It encodes CASSTPGLDTGELFF.

The chain carries TRBV20-1 and TRBJ2-1; 15 bases line up with TRBD2. Looked up from germline, CDR1 is DFQATT and CDR2 is SNEGSKA (reference sequence). The ends lost 4 bases at V and 1 base at J; junction bases unmatched: 8. This CDR3 region has 18 residues. The CDR3 DNA reads as TGCAGTGCTACCGACCACGGGACTAGCGGGGGGTCCTACAATGAGCAGTTCTTC. Its translation is CSATDHGTSGGSYNEQFF.

This clonotype was seen only a few times. CDR3 sequence reads: CASSSLGLAVREQYF. The CDR3 DNA follows: TGTGCCAGCAGTTCCCTTGGACTAGCGGTGCGGGAGCAGTACTTC. The rearrangement uses TRBV26 and TRBJ2-7; the DNA was not used to check the table's D call, TRBD2. TRBV26 is given as a pseudogene. This CDR3 is built from 15 residues.

This clonotype showed up many times. The chain couples TRBV19 to TRBJ2-2, with D unclear. The V end lost 9 bases, the J end lost 3 bases, and 14 bases lay between the germline ends. Germline loops: CDR1 LNHDA, CDR2 SQIVND (reference sequence). The CDR3 length is 14 residues. The CDR3 coding sequence is TGTGCCAGCAAAAGTCCCCTAGACACCGGGGAGCTGTTTTTT. It translates to CASKSPLDTGELFF.

This clonotype has at least ten counts. The rearrangement uses TRBV4-1 and TRBJ2-1; D gene uncertain. CDR3 length: 13 amino acids. The V gene's germline CDR1 is MGHRA and CDR2 YSYEKL. Between the trimmed V and J ends, which lost 0 bases and 3 bases, there was a span of 3 bases. The CDR3 DNA sequence: TGCGCCAGCAGCCAAGAAAGCTACAATGAGCAGTTCTTC. Protein sequence: CASSQESYNEQFF.

This clonotype occurred many times. The rearrangement uses TRBV6-2 or TRBV6-3 and TRBJ1-6; no firm D call. This CDR3 comprises 13 residues. Germline V gene data show CDR1 as MNHEY and CDR2 as SVGEGT. V gave up 2 bases and J gave up 6 bases, with 5 bases separating them. The CDR3 sequence: CASSYGPNSPLHF. CDR3 nucleotide sequence: TGTGCCAGCAGTTACGGGCCTAATTCACCCCTCCACTTT.

This clonotype was seen repeatedly, ten times or more. The rearrangement uses TRBV12-3 or TRBV12-4 and TRBJ1-1; D is ambiguous. The CDR3 sequence is 12 residues long. The V end was cut by 6 bases, the J end by 11 bases, with 16 bases between. Here the CDR3 DNA reads TGTGCCAGCAGCAAAACCCTTCTGGGGGCTTTCTTT. This encodes CASSKTLLGAFF.

This clonotype was observed many times. The chain carries TRBV29-1 and TRBJ1-2; 7 bases are shared with TRBD1. Germline-derived CDR1 and CDR2 are SQVTM and ANQGSEA. The CDR3 runs to 15 residues. The ends lost 4 bases at V and 4 bases at J; junction bases unmatched: 12. In DNA form, the CDR3 reads TGCAGCGTTGTGGGTGGGCCGGGACAGACCTATGGCTACACCTTC. It specifies CSVVGGPGQTYGYTF. Filled out from reference TRBV29-1 and TRBJ1-2, the complete variable domain reads SAVISQKPSRDICQRGTSLTIQCQVDSQVTMMFWYRQQPGQSLTLIATANQGSEATYESGFVIDKFPISRPNLTFSTLTVSNMSPEDSSIYLCSVVGGPGQTYGYTFGSGTRLTVV.

This clonotype was found many times. The chain is built from TRBV28 and TRBJ2-4; TRBD1 aligns across 8 bases. V lost 5 bases, J lost 4 bases, and 7 bases stayed unmatched. The CDR3 runs to 15 residues. CDR1 is MDHEN, CDR2 SYDVKM, per germline. CDR3 in amino acids: CASSPTGAQKNIQYF. For the CDR3, the DNA is TGTGCCAGCAGTCCGACAGGGGCGCAAAAAAACATTCAGTACTTC.

On this clonotype: A far larger clone is one nucleotide away, so this likely arose from a read error. The chain joins TRBV6-2 or TRBV6-3 to TRBJ2-1, with D perhaps assigned TRBD1 or TRBD2 (6 bases each). Deletions cut 2 bases from V and 10 bases from J, with 12 bases between. Germline V gene data show CDR1 as MNHEY and CDR2 as SVGEGT. The CDR3 sequence is 13 residues long. The CDR3 region is CASSYPVGGEQFF. Written as DNA, the CDR3 is TGTGCCAGCAGTTACCCGGTGGGGGGCGAGCAGTTCTTC.

This clonotype has only a few counts. The chain employs TRBV20-1 and TRBJ2-5; 16 bases are a match to TRBD2. The V gene end was trimmed by 6 bases and the J gene end by 4 bases; junction bases not matched to a gene: 11. Germline V gene data show CDR1 as DFQATT and CDR2 as SNEGSKA (reference sequence). CDR3 size: 17 residues. The CDR3 coding sequence is TGCAGTGCCGAGCGGGGACTAGCGGGAGGGCTAGGAGAGACCCAGTACTTC. This codes for CSAERGLAGGLGETQYF.

This clonotype was seen a few times. The chain carries TRBV7-2 and TRBJ2-7; 7 bases are shared with TRBD2. The CDR3 totals 15 residues. The V segment lost 4 bases and the J segment 5 bases; nucleotides outside the gene matches: 11. The V gene's germline CDR1 is SGHTA and CDR2 FQGNSA. The CDR3 loop reads CASSSLTSVLNEQYF. CDR3 bases: TGTGCCAGCAGCTCCCTTACTAGCGTACTTAACGAGCAGTACTTC.